This TCR beta chain was documented in a study of blood T cell repertoires in COVID-19. About the research overall: Italy, Spain and the United States were the sources of the convalescent and acute COVID-19 samples.

The germline V gene has CDR1 MNHEY and CDR2 SVGAGI. The CDR3 totals 15 residues. Trimming cost V 6 bases and J 9 bases; bases outside gene matches: 11. Sequenced by immunoSEQ multiplex PCR; TCRdb stores in-frame clones only, minus some. The sample records fewer than 150,000 clones, about 87% being singletons. Material: peripheral blood. The chain combines TRBV6-5 with TRBJ1-6, with 7 bases aligning to TRBD1. The TCR originated in a human donor in a cohort sampled during active COVID-19. The CDR3 spells CASSLDREIRSPLHF. The CDR3 bases are TGTGCCAGCAGCCTCGACAGGGAGATACGTTCACCCCTCCACTTT.